The 5 T cell receptor beta chains reported below all come from one sample, sequenced in a study of Ad26.COV2.S vaccination and SARS-CoV-2 variants (dated by TCRdb to the early 2020s). The sample's treatment or condition label is to be understood as: about 20 received Ad26.COV2.S at low or high dose, single or two shots; roughly five received placebo; per-sample allocation not given. For vaccine and placebo recipients, the sequenced repertoires came from samples collected on day 63 after the first injection. The library was made by the immunoSEQ multiplex PCR assay. Held by TCRdb, this immuneACCESS table contains in-frame sequences only and omits some clones. Under half of the omission traces to an unresolved V gene where checked; the cause of the rest is unknown. The sample table records 250,000 or so clones; 70% to 90% of these occur just once. The top ten constitute under 3% of the sample. Sequenced material: peripheral blood, taken in a trial of Ad26.COV2.S vaccine versus placebo. The receptors were sampled from a person aged 18-60 years who received the Ad26.COV2.S COVID-19 vaccine or a placebo.

This chain joins TRBV7-2 and TRBJ2-1; 12 bases map to TRBD2. This CDR3 region has 15 residues. Germline CDR1 reads SGHTA; CDR2 reads FQGNSA. With 7 bases clipped from V and 7 bases from J, the junction kept 8 bases outside the gene matches. CDR3 in DNA: TGTGCCAGCAAGACTAGCGGGAGTATGAATAATGAGCAGTTCTTC. Protein: CASKTSGSMNNEQFF.

The rearrangement links TRBV20-1 to TRBJ1-1; a possible D gene is TRBD1 (6 bases). The CDR3 covers 11 residues. Per the germline V gene, CDR1 is DFQATT and CDR2 is SNEGSKA (reference sequence). Trimming stripped 8 bases from V and 1 base from J, with 8 bases between. The CDR3 DNA sequence: TGCAGTCTACAGGGGAACACTGAAGCTTTCTTT. Its protein is CSLQGNTEAFF.

This clone has a single count. V usage is TRBV3-1 (or the pseudogene TRBV3-2) and J usage is TRBJ1-5, with a tentative D call TRBD1 (5 bases). The germline V and J ends were trimmed by 5 bases and 3 bases, with 11 bases remaining between them. This CDR3 has 14 residues. The germline V gene has CDR1 LGHDT and CDR2 YNNKEL (reference sequence). CDR3 sequence (DNA): TGTGCCAGCAGCATAGGGACGTTCAATCAGCCCCAGCATTTT. Residues: CASSIGTFNQPQHF.

The chain couples TRBV30 to TRBJ1-4, with D hard to call. Trimming stripped 0 bases from V and 8 bases from J, with 16 bases between. From germline, CDR1 is GTSNPN and CDR2 SVGIG (reference sequence). CDR3 length equals 15 residues. In DNA form, the CDR3 reads TGTGCCTGGAGTGTACGAGGGAGGAAGAGCGAAAAACTGTTTTTT. It codes for CAWSVRGRKSEKLFF.

The chain joins TRBV7-9 to TRBJ2-1, with D possibly being TRBD1 (7 bases). Trimming shortened V by 4 bases and J by 9 bases, and 16 bases separated the two germline ends. Germline values: CDR1 SEHNR, CDR2 FQNEAQ (reference sequence). This CDR3 comprises 14 residues. The CDR3 DNA follows: TGTGCCAGCAGCTCAGGGGGACGGGGGCTTGAGCAGTTCTTC. It encodes CASSSGGRGLEQFF.